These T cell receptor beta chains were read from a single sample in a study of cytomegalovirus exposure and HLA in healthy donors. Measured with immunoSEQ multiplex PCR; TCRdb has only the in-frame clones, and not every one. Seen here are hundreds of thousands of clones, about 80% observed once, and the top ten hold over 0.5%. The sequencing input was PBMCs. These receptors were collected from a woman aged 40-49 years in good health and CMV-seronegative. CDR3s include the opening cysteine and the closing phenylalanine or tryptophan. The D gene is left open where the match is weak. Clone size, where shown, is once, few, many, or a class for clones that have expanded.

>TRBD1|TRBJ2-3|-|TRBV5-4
CASSLAGTVTDTQYF
TGTGCCAGCAGCTTGGCCGGGACAGTTACAGATACGCAGTATTTT
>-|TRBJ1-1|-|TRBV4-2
CASSQDPGNTEAFF
TGTGCCAGCAGCCAAGACCCGGGGAACACTGAAGCTTTCTTT
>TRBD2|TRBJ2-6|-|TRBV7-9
CASSPSGGAGANVLTF
TGTGCCAGCAGCCCTAGCGGGGGGGCTGGGGCCAACGTCCTGACTTTC
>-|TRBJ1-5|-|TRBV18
CASSPGGGNQPQHF
TGTGCCAGCTCACCTGGGGGGGGCAATCAGCCCCAGCATTTT
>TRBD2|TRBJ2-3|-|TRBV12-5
CASGLGAGGRDTQYF
TGTGCTAGTGGTTTGGGAGCGGGGGGGCGGGATACGCAGTATTTT
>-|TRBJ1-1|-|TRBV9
CASSVEQDTEAFF
TGTGCCAGCAGCGTAGAACAGGACACTGAAGCTTTCTTT
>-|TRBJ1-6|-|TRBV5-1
CASSLGTEILSPLHF
TGCGCCAGCAGCTTGGGGACAGAGATTCTATCACCCCTCCACTTT
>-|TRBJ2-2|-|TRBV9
CASSVGGSLNTGELFF
TGTGCCAGCAGCGTAGGGGGCTCCCTCAACACCGGGGAGCTGTTTTTT
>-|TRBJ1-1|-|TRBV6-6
CASSQQTMNTEAFF
TGTGCCAGCAGCCAACAGACGATGAACACTGAAGCTTTCTTT
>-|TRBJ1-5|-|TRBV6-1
CASSGTLGGRHKNQPQHF
TGTGCCAGCAGTGGTACCCTTGGAGGGCGTCATAAAAATCAGCCCCAGCATTTT
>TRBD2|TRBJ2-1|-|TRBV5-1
CASSLVASGGYNEQFF
TGCGCCAGCAGCTTGGTAGCTAGCGGGGGATACAATGAGCAGTTCTTC
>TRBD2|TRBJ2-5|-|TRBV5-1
CASSFPPGTSGETQYF
TGCGCCAGCAGCTTTCCGCCCGGGACTAGCGGAGAGACCCAGTACTTC
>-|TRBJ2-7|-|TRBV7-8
CASSLSGGARRGEQYF
TGTGCCAGCAGCTTATCTGGGGGGGCCCGCCGAGGGGAGCAGTACTTC
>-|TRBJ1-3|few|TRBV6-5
CASSYRGTGNTIYF
TGTGCCAGCAGTTACAGGGGGACTGGAAACACCATATATTTT
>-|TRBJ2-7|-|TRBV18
CASSPEEGSYEQYF
TGTGCCAGCTCACCAGAGGAAGGGAGCTACGAGCAGTACTTC
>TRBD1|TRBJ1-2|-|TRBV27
CASSSGQGDGYTF
TGTGCCAGCAGTTCCGGACAGGGCGACGGCTACACCTTC
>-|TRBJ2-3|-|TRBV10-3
CAISTGMRTDTQYF
TGTGCCATCAGTACAGGGATGAGAACAGATACGCAGTATTTT
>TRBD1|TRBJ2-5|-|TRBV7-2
CASSGGQGETQYF
TGTGCCAGCAGCGGGGGACAGGGAGAGACCCAGTACTTC
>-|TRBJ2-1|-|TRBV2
CASTSVEGAGNEQFF
TGTGCCAGCACCTCGGTGGAGGGGGCTGGCAATGAGCAGTTCTTC
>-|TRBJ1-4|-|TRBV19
CASSIREKLFF
TGTGCCAGTAGTATACGGGAAAAACTGTTTTTT
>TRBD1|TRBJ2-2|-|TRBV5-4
CASSPGTVEAGELFF
TGTGCCAGCAGCCCGGGGACAGTTGAGGCCGGGGAGCTGTTTTTT
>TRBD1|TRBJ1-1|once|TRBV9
CASSSGQVNTEAFF
TGTGCCAGCAGCAGCGGACAGGTGAACACTGAAGCTTTCTTT
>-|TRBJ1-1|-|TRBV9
CASSVEMGADTEAFF
TGTGCCAGCAGCGTAGAGATGGGGGCGGACACTGAAGCTTTCTTT
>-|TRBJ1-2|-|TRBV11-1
CASSSRVTYGYTF
TGTGCCAGCAGCTCCAGGGTTACCTATGGCTACACCTTC
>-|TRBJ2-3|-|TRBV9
CASSVQGASTDTQYF
TGTGCCAGCAGCGTACAGGGTGCGAGCACAGATACGCAGTATTTT
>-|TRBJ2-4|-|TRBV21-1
CASSRVSHF
TGTGCCAGCTCCAGGGTTAGTCACTTC
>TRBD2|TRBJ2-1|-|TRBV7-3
CASSLISSGEDNEQFF
TGTGCCAGCAGCTTAATAAGTAGCGGGGAAGATAATGAGCAGTTCTTC
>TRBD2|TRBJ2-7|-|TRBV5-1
CASSWKTSGPSYEQYF
TGCGCCAGCAGCTGGAAAACTAGCGGCCCTTCCTACGAGCAGTACTTC
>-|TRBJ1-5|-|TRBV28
CASTLIQGNQPQHF
TGTGCCAGCACCCTGATTCAGGGCAATCAGCCCCAGCATTTT
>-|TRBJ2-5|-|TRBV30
CAWSGTVKETQYF
TGTGCCTGGAGTGGGACAGTTAAAGAGACCCAGTACTTC
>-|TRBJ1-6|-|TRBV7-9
CASSRSSYNSPLHF
TGTGCCAGCAGCCGGAGCTCCTATAATTCACCCCTCCACTTT
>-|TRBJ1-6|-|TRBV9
CASSDDRVNSPLHF
TGTGCCAGCAGCGACGACAGAGTTAATTCACCCCTCCACTTT
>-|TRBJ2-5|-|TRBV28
CASSVAQETQYF
TGTGCCAGCAGTGTTGCGCAAGAGACCCAGTACTTC
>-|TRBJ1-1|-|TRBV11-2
CASSLQFAGGRTEAFF
TGTGCCAGCAGTCTCCAGTTTGCGGGGGGGAGAACTGAAGCTTTCTTT
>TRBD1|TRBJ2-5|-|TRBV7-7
CASSLEGGVETQYF
TGTGCTAGCAGCTTAGAAGGGGGCGTAGAGACCCAGTACTTC
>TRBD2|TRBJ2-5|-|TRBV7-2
CASSLDGGSQTQYF
TGTGCCAGCAGCTTAGACGGGGGGTCGCAGACCCAGTACTTC
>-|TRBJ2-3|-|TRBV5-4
CASSAGLFTDTQYF
TGTGCCAGCAGCGCCGGACTGTTCACAGATACGCAGTATTTT
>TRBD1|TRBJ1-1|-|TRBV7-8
CASSLGQLSEAFF
TGTGCCAGCAGCTTGGGACAGCTCTCTGAAGCTTTCTTT
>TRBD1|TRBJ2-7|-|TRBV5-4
CASSLGQGAHEQYF
TGTGCCAGCAGCTTGGGACAGGGGGCCCACGAGCAGTACTTC
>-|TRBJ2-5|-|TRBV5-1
CASSFGMSGPRGQETQYF
TGCGCCAGCAGCTTTGGTATGTCTGGTCCACGAGGCCAAGAGACCCAGTACTTC
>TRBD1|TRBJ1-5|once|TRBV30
CAWSLQGDQPQHF
TGTGCCTGGAGTCTACAGGGGGATCAGCCCCAGCATTTT
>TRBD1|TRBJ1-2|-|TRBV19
CASSGQDSPNYGYTF
TGTGCCAGTAGTGGACAGGATTCTCCTAACTATGGCTACACCTTC
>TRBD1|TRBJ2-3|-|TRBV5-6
CASSSGQPSTDTQYF
TGTGCCAGCAGCTCGGGACAGCCTAGCACAGATACGCAGTATTTT
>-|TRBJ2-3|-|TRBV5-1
CASRYEGTDTQYF
TGCGCCAGCAGGTATGAGGGAACAGATACGCAGTATTTT
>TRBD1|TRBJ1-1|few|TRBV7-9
CSSSPRQGNVNTEAFF
TGTTCCAGCAGCCCTCGACAGGGAAATGTGAACACTGAAGCTTTCTTT
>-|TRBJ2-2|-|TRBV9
CASSVSGTAGELFF
TGTGCCAGCAGCGTTTCAGGGACTGCCGGGGAGCTGTTTTTT
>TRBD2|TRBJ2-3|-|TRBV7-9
CASSPLAGVADTQYF
TGTGCCAGCAGCCCCCTAGCGGGGGTCGCAGATACGCAGTATTTT
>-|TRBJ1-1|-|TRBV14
CASSQVVGNTEAFF
TGTGCCAGCAGCCAAGTGGTCGGGAACACTGAAGCTTTCTTT
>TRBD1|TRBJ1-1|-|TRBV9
CASSVGAQGGSEAFF
TGTGCCAGCAGCGTGGGTGCCCAGGGGGGCAGTGAAGCTTTCTTT
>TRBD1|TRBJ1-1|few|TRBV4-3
CASSHLGGQPGAFF
TGCGCCAGCAGCCACCTTGGGGGACAGCCTGGGGCTTTCTTT